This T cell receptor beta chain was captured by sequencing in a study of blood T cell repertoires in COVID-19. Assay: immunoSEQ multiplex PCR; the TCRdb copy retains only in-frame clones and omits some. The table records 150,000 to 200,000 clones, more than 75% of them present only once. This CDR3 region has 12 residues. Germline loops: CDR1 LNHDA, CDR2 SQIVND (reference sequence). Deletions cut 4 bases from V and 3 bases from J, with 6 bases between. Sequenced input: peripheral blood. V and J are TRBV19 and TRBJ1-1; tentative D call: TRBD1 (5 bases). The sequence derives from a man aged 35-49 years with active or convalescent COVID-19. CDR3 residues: CASSTGYTEAFF. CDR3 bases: TGTGCCAGTAGTACAGGGTACACTGAAGCTTTCTTT.